This passage covers 25 T cell receptor beta chains from one sample sequenced in a study of cytomegalovirus exposure and HLA in healthy donors (dated by TCRdb to the late 2010s). Library preparation was by the immunoSEQ multiplex PCR assay. A mixture of 60 forward primers for TCR Vbeta segments and 13 reverse primers for TCR Jbeta segments was used in the multiplex PCR. Not all clones reach the TCRdb copy of this immuneACCESS table, which keeps in-frame sequences only. Checked studies attribute under half of the gap to unresolved V genes and leave the rest unexplained. For this sample there are about 170,000 clones; 65% to 80% appear just once. 3% to 3.5% of the sample goes to the ten largest clones. Sequencing was carried out using PBMCs. These receptors were collected from a woman between 50 and 59 years old in good health and CMV-seropositive.

In DNA form, the CDR3 reads TGTGCCAGCAGCTCCCAAGGGGCAGAGGCGGATACGCAGTATTTT. The encoded protein is CASSSQGAEADTQYF. This chain connects TRBV7-2 to TRBJ2-3, with D perhaps matching TRBD1 (5 bases). CDR1 and CDR2 from the germline V gene are SGHTA and FQGNSA. The length of the CDR3 is 15 residues. With 4 bases removed from V and 6 bases from J, the gap between germline ends came to 17 bases.

This clone was recorded only once. The chain joins TRBV7-2 to TRBJ2-1, with D maybe TRBD1 (6 bases). The CDR3 sequence is 11 residues long. Germline CDR1 SGHTA, CDR2 FQGNSA. V was pared by 7 bases and J by 6 bases, with 7 bases between. Here the CDR3 DNA reads TGTGCCAGCATAGGGGGCAATGAGCAGTTCTTC. This gives the protein CASIGGNEQFF.

In nucleotides, the CDR3 is TGTGCCAGCAGCACTCCTAGCGGGGTCCTTACGGGGGAGCAGTACTTC. It specifies CASSTPSGVLTGEQYF. The rearrangement joins TRBV7-2 to TRBJ2-7, with TRBD2 identical over 9 bases. This CDR3 contains 16 residues. Germline values: CDR1 SGHTA, CDR2 FQGNSA. With 5 bases clipped from V and 7 bases from J, the junction kept 15 bases outside the gene matches.

V gene TRBV7-9 combines with J gene TRBJ2-7; 9 bases match TRBD2. This CDR3 contains 14 residues. Looked up from germline, CDR1 is SEHNR and CDR2 is FQNEAQ (reference sequence). V was pared by 5 bases and J by 5 bases, with 7 bases of the junction left unmatched. CDR3 in DNA: TGTGCCAGCAGCCGAGGACTAGCGCCCGACGAGCAGTACTTC. Protein: CASSRGLAPDEQYF.

The chain joins TRBV5-1 to TRBJ2-3; 11 nucleotides line up with TRBD2. Germline CDR1 is SGHRS and CDR2 is YFSETQ. The CDR3 contains 16 residues. V trimming: 4 bases; J trimming: 7 bases; junction bases outside the gene matches: 11. Here the CDR3 reads CASSPSWGLAANTQYF. In DNA form, the CDR3 reads TGCGCCAGCAGCCCGTCCTGGGGACTAGCGGCAAATACGCAGTATTTT.

This chain uses TRBV2 with TRBJ2-1; 10 bases line up with TRBD2. Trimming took 5 bases from V and 9 from J; bases not matched to a gene: 13. The CDR3 totals 16 residues. In germline, CDR1 is SNHLY, CDR2 FYNNEI. The CDR3 loop reads CASSIIGSGGAGEQFF. CDR3 coding DNA: TGTGCCAGCAGTATTATAGGGAGCGGGGGGGCCGGTGAGCAGTTCTTC.

The rearrangement uses TRBV10-3 and TRBJ2-7; the D gene is possibly TRBD1 (8 bases). Trimming shortened V by 2 bases and J by 9 bases, and 20 bases separated the two germline ends. CDR1 is ENHRY and CDR2 is SYGVKD in the germline V gene. The length of the CDR3 is 15 residues. The CDR3 reads CAISEENRGGPGQYF. CDR3 nucleotide sequence: TGTGCCATCAGTGAGGAGAACAGGGGGGGCCCCGGGCAGTACTTC.

V usage is TRBV5-8 and J usage is TRBJ2-7; a possible D gene is TRBD2 (6 bases). Trimming shortened V by 4 bases and J by 7 bases, and 24 bases separated the two germline ends. The germline CDR1 and CDR2 sequences are SGHTS and YDEGEE. The CDR3 extends over 16 amino acids. The CDR3 coding sequence is TGTGCCAGCAGCGCAGTCCGTTTGACCGCTGGGAGGGAGCAGTACTTC. This sequence encodes CASSAVRLTAGREQYF.

The rearrangement links TRBV27 to TRBJ2-1; the D gene is possibly TRBD1 (6 bases). Trimming shortened V by 7 bases and J by 6 bases, and 16 bases separated the two germline ends. Per the germline V gene, CDR1 is MNHEY and CDR2 is SMNVEV (reference sequence). The CDR3 contains 14 residues. The CDR3 DNA reads TGTGCCAGCACTCCCGACAGGTTGGGCAATGAGCAGTTCTTC. This sequence encodes CASTPDRLGNEQFF.

The chain has TRBV13 and TRBJ2-2; D unresolved. CDR3 length: 14 amino acids. V was clipped by 2 bases and J by 3 bases, with 7 bases between them. The germline gives CDR1 PRHDT, CDR2 FYEKMQ (reference sequence). The CDR3 spells CASSLSRYTGELFF. The CDR3 coding sequence is TGTGCCAGCAGCTTAAGCCGATACACCGGGGAGCTGTTTTTT.

This rearrangement joins TRBV6-1 to TRBJ1-4; tentative D call: TRBD1 (6 bases). V shed 1 base and J shed 3 bases, with 6 bases lying between them. Germline values: CDR1 MNHNS, CDR2 SASEGT. This CDR3 has 14 amino acids. CDR3 sequence (DNA): TGTGCCAGCAGTGAAGGGACAGCTAATGAAAAACTGTTTTTT. The encoded protein is CASSEGTANEKLFF.

The chain combines TRBV29-1 with TRBJ1-2; D is possibly TRBD1 (6 bases). With 5 bases removed from V and 4 bases from J, the gap between germline ends came to 11 bases. CDR1 and CDR2 from the germline V gene are SQVTM and ANQGSEA. CDR3 size: 12 residues. CDR3 amino acids: CSVRTAGYGYTF. The CDR3 bases are TGCAGCGTTCGGACAGCTGGCTATGGCTACACCTTC.

About this clone: The germline gene is not matched at one end of the junction; a read error may be the cause. The chain combines TRBV5-6 with TRBJ2-6; possibly TRBD1 for D (6 bases). The CDR3 spans 18 residues. Germline CDR1 SGHDT, CDR2 YYEEEE. The CDR3 region has the DNA TGTGCCAGCAGCCTGGACAGCCACTCGCTTAATGGGGCCAACGGCCTGACTTTC. Translation gives CASSLDSHSLNGANGLTF.

The V call is TRBV7-6, the J call TRBJ2-1; D perhaps matches TRBD1 (5 bases). The CDR3 is 17 residues long. CDR1 is SGHVS and CDR2 is FNYEAQ in the germline V gene. Deletions cut 5 bases from V and 0 bases from J, with 17 bases between. CDR3 coding DNA: TGTGCCAGCAGCACCCTAGGGGCCCCTAGCTCCTACAATGAGCAGTTCTTC. Translating gives CASSTLGAPSSYNEQFF. The full variable domain, with the rest looked up from reference TRBV7-6 and TRBJ2-1, is GAGVSQSPRYKVTKRGQDVALRCDPISGHVSLYWYRQALGQGPEFLTYFNYEAQQDKSGLPNDRFSAERPEGSISTLTIQRTEQRDSAMYRCASSTLGAPSSYNEQFFGPGTRLTVL.

The V and J genes are TRBV28 and TRBJ1-2, with D tentatively TRBD1 (5 bases). This CDR3 has 13 residues. The germline V gene has CDR1 MDHEN and CDR2 SYDVKM. The V gene lost 7 bases and the J gene lost 0 bases, with 9 bases spanning the gap. The CDR3 coding sequence is TGTGCCAGCACGGAAGGGGCTAACTATGGCTACACCTTC. Protein product: CASTEGANYGYTF.

The chain uses TRBV6-5 and TRBJ1-4; maybe TRBD1 (5 bases). The CDR3 is made up of 14 amino acids. The V end was cut by 5 bases, the J end by 3 bases, with 10 bases between. Germline CDR1 is MNHEY and CDR2 is SVGAGI. The DNA of the CDR3 is TGTGCCAGCAGTCGGACACAGTCTAATGAAAAACTGTTTTTT. Amino acid sequence: CASSRTQSNEKLFF.

V gene TRBV29-1 combines with J gene TRBJ2-1; D might be TRBD2 (6 bases). V was clipped by 4 bases and J by 9 bases, with 13 bases between them. This CDR3 comprises 12 residues. CDR1 is SQVTM and CDR2 is ANQGSEA in the germline V gene. CDR3 bases: TGCAGCGTTGGCGGGACCTACGGTGAGCAGTTCTTC. Amino acid sequence: CSVGGTYGEQFF.

DNA of the CDR3: TGTGCCAGCAGTAGGGGGACAGCGGGTAATCAGCCCCAGCATTTT. Translating it yields CASSRGTAGNQPQHF. V and J are TRBV6-5 and TRBJ1-5; 7 bases align to TRBD1. The CDR3 has 15 residues. The V gene's germline CDR1 is MNHEY and CDR2 SVGAGI. The V and J ends lost 5 bases and 4 bases, in that order; junction bases with no gene match: 8.

The chain combines TRBV28 with TRBJ1-2, with D perhaps matching TRBD1 (5 bases). Germline lookup yields CDR1 MDHEN and CDR2 SYDVKM. This CDR3 has 14 residues. The V end was cut by 2 bases, the J end by 7 bases, with 14 bases between. In DNA, the CDR3 is TGTGCCAGCAGTTTACCGAGCAGGGAGGGTGGCTACACCTTC. Amino acid sequence: CASSLPSREGGYTF.

As concerns this clone: The same CDR3 also results from other DNA sequences found in this sample. The rearrangement uses TRBV5-1 and TRBJ2-5; weak D call: TRBD1 (6 bases). The V gene's germline CDR1 is SGHRS and CDR2 YFSETQ. This CDR3 is 13 amino acids long. Trimming took off 2 bases at V and 5 bases at J, with 10 bases between the two ends. DNA for the CDR3: TGCGCCAGCAGCTTACAGGGAAGCGAGACCCAGTACTTC. Residues: CASSLQGSETQYF.

The CDR3 reads CASSLGGQLTSPLHF. The DNA for the CDR3 is TGTGCCAGCAGCTTAGGGGGACAGTTGACTTCACCCCTCCACTTT. This chain joins TRBV7-9 and TRBJ1-6; 7 bases line up with TRBD1. Per the germline V gene, CDR1 is SEHNR and CDR2 is FQNEAQ (reference sequence). V dropped 1 base and J dropped 9; count of bases not matched to a gene: 6. The CDR3 covers 15 residues.

The chain recombines TRBV27 with TRBJ2-1; 8 nucleotides line up with TRBD2. The junction had 17 bases not matched to a gene; V was cut back by 4 bases and J by 9 bases. The V gene's germline CDR1 is MNHEY and CDR2 SMNVEV (reference sequence). The CDR3 is 17 residues long. The CDR3 sequence is CASSSSPAGDTIGEQFF. In DNA, the CDR3 is TGTGCCAGCAGTTCGAGCCCAGCGGGGGACACTATCGGTGAGCAGTTCTTC.

This clone was observed a single time. The gene calls are TRBV7-9 and TRBJ2-1; tentatively, D is TRBD1 (9 bases). Trimming took off 6 bases at V and 12 bases at J, with 27 bases between the two ends. The CDR3 loop spans 16 amino acids. CDR1 is SEHNR and CDR2 is FQNEAQ in the germline V gene (reference sequence). The CDR3 region is CASSTERDRVRGGQFF. The CDR3 DNA sequence: TGTGCCAGCAGTACGGAGCGGGACAGGGTACGGGGGGGGCAGTTCTTC.

J is TRBJ2-7 and V is TRBV30, with 8 bases that match TRBD1. The CDR3 covers 13 residues. The trim removed 3 bases at V and 3 bases at J, leaving 4 bases unmatched. The germline gives CDR1 GTSNPN, CDR2 SVGIG (reference sequence). CDR3 in DNA: TGTGCCTGGAGCCTACAGGGGGGCTACGAGCAGTACTTC. Translation: CAWSLQGGYEQYF. Based on the CDR3 plus reference TRBV30 and TRBJ2-7, the full variable domain is SQTIHQWPATLVQPVGSPLSLECTVEGTSNPNLYWYRQAAGRGLQLLFYSVGIGQISSEVPQNLSASRPQDRQFILSSKKLLLSDSGFYLCAWSLQGGYEQYFGPGTRLTVT.

Only one count was recorded for this clone. Other DNA sequences in this sample translate to the same CDR3. This sequence joins TRBV7-9 and TRBJ1-2; 8 bases match TRBD1. This CDR3 has 12 residues. V shed 0 bases and J 11 bases; nucleotides not matched to a gene: 2. Germline loops: CDR1 SEHNR, CDR2 FQNEAQ (reference sequence). The CDR3 region is CASSLADRGYTF. The DNA for the CDR3 is TGTGCCAGCAGCTTAGCCGACAGGGGTTACACCTTC.